This passage covers 8 T cell receptor beta chains from one sample sequenced in a study of regulatory T cells in long-lasting Graves disease. Regarding time point: persistent/refractory GD, antithyroid drugs over 5 years with positive TRAb. Construction of the TCR library relied on RNA isolated from PBMCs. Construction of TCR beta libraries relied on iRepertoire HTBI primers and on Arm-PCR targeting CDR3 regions. From the multiplex PCR reads, TCRdb called clonotypes with MiXCR, one entry per CDR3 protein. The sample holds a few hundred thousand distinct CDR3 sequences; roughly 21% are singletons and the top ten take less than 9%. Sequences were derived from peripheral blood mononuclear cells (PBMCs), sampled when the disease was refractory, from a patient treated with antithyroid drugs. All receptors derive from a female donor with Graves disease.

This clonotype was recorded at least ten times. V is TRBV6-1 and J is TRBJ1-2; a weak D match, TRBD1 (5 bases). Trimming took off 6 bases at V and 6 bases at J, with 23 bases between the two ends. This CDR3 contains 16 residues. The germline V gene has CDR1 MNHNS and CDR2 SASEGT. CDR3 loop: CASSDKRTFLVDGYTF. CDR3 coding DNA: TGTGCCAGCAGCGATAAACGGACATTCCTTGTAGATGGCTACACCTTC.

This clonotype was detected many times. V usage is TRBV28 and J usage is TRBJ2-5; unclear D gene. The CDR3 loop spans 14 amino acids. V lost 5 bases to trimming and J lost 0 bases, with 10 bases between them. The V gene's germline CDR1 is MDHEN and CDR2 SYDVKM. CDR3 DNA: TGTGCCAGCAGTCCCAGACACGACCAAGAGACCCAGTACTTC. The encoded protein is CASSPRHDQETQYF.

In this sample, this clonotype turned up many times. V usage is TRBV12-3 or TRBV12-4 and J usage is TRBJ2-7; TRBD1 aligns across 7 bases. The CDR3 runs 14 residues. Trimming removed 3 bases from V and 2 bases from J; junction bases left unmatched: 4. CDR3 sequence reads: CASSFGDSPYEQYF. DNA for the CDR3: TGTGCCAGCAGTTTCGGGGACAGCCCCTACGAGCAGTACTTC.

This clonotype was observed many times. This chain joins TRBV7-8 and TRBJ2-7; D gene uncertain. Trimming removed 5 bases from V and 1 base from J, with 12 bases in between. The germline V gene has CDR1 SGHVS and CDR2 FQNEAQ. This CDR3 has 14 amino acids. In nucleotides, the CDR3 is TGTGCCAGCAGCCACGACCTACTATCCTACGAGCAGTACTTC. Translation gives CASSHDLLSYEQYF.

J is TRBJ1-6 and V is TRBV20-1; D is possibly TRBD1 (6 bases). From germline, CDR1 is DFQATT and CDR2 SNEGSKA (reference sequence). The CDR3 extends over 18 amino acids. Trimming took 0 bases from V and 1 from J, leaving 16 bases between them. In DNA form, the CDR3 reads TGCAGTGCTAGAGAGCCTCCAGGGGATCGGTCCTATAATTCACCCCTCCACTTT. It yields the protein CSAREPPGDRSYNSPLHF.

The chain recombines TRBV27 with TRBJ2-6, with 7 nucleotides matching TRBD1. Germline assignment: CDR1 MNHEY and CDR2 SMNVEV (reference sequence). Unmatched junction bases numbered 10, after V lost 6 bases and J lost 2 bases. The CDR3 is 17 amino acids. CDR3: CASSPATGNPGANVLTF. CDR3 in DNA: TGTGCCAGCAGCCCTGCGACAGGGAACCCTGGGGCCAACGTCCTGACTTTC.

This rearrangement joins TRBV12-3 or TRBV12-4 to TRBJ1-2; 8 bases fit TRBD1. V was clipped by 7 bases and J by 5 bases; unmatched bases: 6. The CDR3 loop spans 13 amino acids. The chain's CDR3 is CASNGQGIYGYTF. The CDR3 region has the DNA TGTGCCAGCAACGGACAGGGAATATATGGCTACACCTTC.

This clonotype was observed a handful of times. The V call is TRBV7-9, the J call TRBJ2-7; 14 bases agree with TRBD2. CDR1 is SEHNR and CDR2 is FQNEAQ in the germline V gene (reference sequence). V lost 6 bases, J lost 1 base, and 5 bases stayed unmatched. This CDR3 is built from 16 residues. The CDR3 coding sequence is TGTGCCAGCAGGCCAAGACTAGCGGGAGGGTCCTACGAGCAGTACTTC. This translates into CASRPRLAGGSYEQYF.